Within the sample, the clone carrying this T cell receptor beta chain is large (0.1 to 1%). The antigen is unknown. These data come from a study of cytomegalovirus exposure and HLA in healthy donors. The study, taken as a whole, reports: Cytomegalovirus-associated status was assigned to about 180 TCR beta chains. According to a subsequent analysis, TCR clusters identified in the first cohort showed a tendency to co-occur across the roughly 120 validation repertoires. With high specificity and sensitivity, the classifier reportedly diagnosed cytomegalovirus status. In vitro data verified three CMV-associated chains as specific for CMV antigens.

Clones were read by immunoSEQ multiplex PCR, and TCRdb kept only the in-frame ones, dropping some. Among 90,000 or so clones listed, 75% to 90% were seen once. V lost 5 bases and J lost 5; bases outside the gene matches: 6. CDR1 and CDR2 from the germline V gene are SGHAT and FQNNGV. The CDR3 totals 13 residues. This receptor was taken from a man between 18 and 29 years old in good health and CMV-seropositive. This chain uses TRBV11-2 with TRBJ2-7; TRBD2 matches 7 bases. Input material: PBMCs. CDR3 amino acids: CASSPSTSHEQYF. DNA of the CDR3: TGTGCCAGCAGCCCATCGACTAGCCACGAGCAGTACTTC.